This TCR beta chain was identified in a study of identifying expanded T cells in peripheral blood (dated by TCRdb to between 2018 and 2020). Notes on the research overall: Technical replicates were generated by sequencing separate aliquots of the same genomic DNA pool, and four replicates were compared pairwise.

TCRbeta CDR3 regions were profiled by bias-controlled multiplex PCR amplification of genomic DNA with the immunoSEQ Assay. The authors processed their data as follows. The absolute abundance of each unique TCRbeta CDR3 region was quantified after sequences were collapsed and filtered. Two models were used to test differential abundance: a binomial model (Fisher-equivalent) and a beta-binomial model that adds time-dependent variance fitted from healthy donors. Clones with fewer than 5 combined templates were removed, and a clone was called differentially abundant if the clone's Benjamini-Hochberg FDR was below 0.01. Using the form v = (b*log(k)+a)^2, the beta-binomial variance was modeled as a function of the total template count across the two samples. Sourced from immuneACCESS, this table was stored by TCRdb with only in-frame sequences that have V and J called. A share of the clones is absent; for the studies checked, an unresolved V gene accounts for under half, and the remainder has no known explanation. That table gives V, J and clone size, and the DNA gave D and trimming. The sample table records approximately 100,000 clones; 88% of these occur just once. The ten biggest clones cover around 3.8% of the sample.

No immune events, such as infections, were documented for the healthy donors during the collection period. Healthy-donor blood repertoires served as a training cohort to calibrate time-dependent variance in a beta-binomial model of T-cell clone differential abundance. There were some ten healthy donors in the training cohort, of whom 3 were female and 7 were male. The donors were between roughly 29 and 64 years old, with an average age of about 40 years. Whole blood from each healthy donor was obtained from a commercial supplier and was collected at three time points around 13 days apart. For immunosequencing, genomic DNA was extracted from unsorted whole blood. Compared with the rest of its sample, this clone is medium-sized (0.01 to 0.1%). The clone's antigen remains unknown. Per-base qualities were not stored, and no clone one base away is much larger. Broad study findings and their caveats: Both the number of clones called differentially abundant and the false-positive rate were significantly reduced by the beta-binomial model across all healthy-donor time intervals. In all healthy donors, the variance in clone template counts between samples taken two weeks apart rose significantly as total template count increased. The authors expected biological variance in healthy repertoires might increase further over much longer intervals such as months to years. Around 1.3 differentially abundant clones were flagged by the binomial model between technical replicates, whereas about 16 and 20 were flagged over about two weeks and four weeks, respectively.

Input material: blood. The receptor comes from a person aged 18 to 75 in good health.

The CDR3 reads as follows: CASSGGGYEQFF. The nucleotide sequence reads TGTGCCAGCAGTGGCGGGGGCTATGAGCAGTTCTTC. This chain is built from TRBV2 and TRBJ2-1; the best D guess is TRBD2, with 7 bases matching. Looking up the germline V gene yields CDR1 SNHLY and CDR2 FYNNEI. V sheds 4 bases and J sheds 8 bases, leaving 9 bases between their ends. Including the terminal cysteine and phenylalanine, the CDR3 comprises 12 residues. Only the CDR3 part of the read is kept: 36 bases, read in frame from the first base. The entire variable domain, with the stretches around the CDR3 drawn from the reference TRBV2 and TRBJ2-1 proteins, is EPEVTQTPSHQVTQMGQEVILRCVPISNHLYFYWYRQILGQKVEFLVSFYNNEISEKSEIFDDQFSVERPDGSNFTLKIRSTKLEDSAMYFCASSGGGYEQFFGPGTRLTVL.